The 20 T cell receptor beta chains given below trace back to one sample, sequenced in a study of identical twins. TCRdb analysed the 5' RACE reads with MiXCR anew, one entry per CDR3 protein. Of around 490,000 distinct CDR3 sequences in the sample, about 16% were seen once. These data also formed part of another study, on yellow fever vaccine responses in identical twins.

Sequencing used CD4+ T cells sorted from blood. Receptors originate from a woman between 18 and 29 years old in good health.

The chain employs TRBV10-2 and TRBJ1-3; the match to TRBD1 covers 9 bases. The CDR3 has 16 amino acids. Germline trimming cut 6 bases from V and 3 bases from J; bases unmatched to any gene: 9. Germline values: CDR1 WSHSY, CDR2 SAAADI. This CDR3 reads CASSLGTGNFGNTIYF. DNA of the CDR3: TGCGCCAGCAGCCTGGGGACAGGGAATTTTGGAAACACCATATATTTT.

The gene calls are TRBV5-1 and TRBJ2-3, with D possibly TRBD1 on 6 matching bases. This CDR3 has 16 residues. V lost 5 bases to trimming and J lost 0 bases, with 16 bases between them. The germline V gene encodes CDR1 SGHRS and CDR2 YFSETQ. The CDR3 DNA follows: TGCGCCAGCAGACAGAACAGGGTTTCTAGCACAGATACGCAGTATTTT. This translates into CASRQNRVSSTDTQYF.

The chain carries TRBV9 and TRBJ1-5; TRBD1 might be the D (5 bases). The CDR3 consists of 14 residues. Germline values: CDR1 SGDLS, CDR2 YYNGEE. Trimming took off 4 bases at V and 6 bases at J, with 14 bases between the two ends. The CDR3 bases are TGTGCCAGCAGCCCTGAGGTTGGGGCTCAGCCCCAGCATTTT. Protein: CASSPEVGAQPQHF.

The J gene is TRBJ2-5, the V gene TRBV7-9; D may be TRBD1 (6 bases). Germline CDR1 and CDR2: SEHNR and FQNEAQ (reference sequence). The CDR3 totals 14 residues. The V gene lost 1 base and the J gene lost 4 bases, with 10 bases spanning the gap. CDR3 protein: CASSLGTRGETQYF. The CDR3 DNA reads as TGTGCCAGCAGCTTAGGGACCAGGGGAGAGACCCAGTACTTC.

This clonotype was observed many times. This rearrangement joins TRBV5-6 to TRBJ2-5; TRBD1 aligns across 10 bases. CDR3 size: 14 residues. In germline, CDR1 is SGHDT, CDR2 YYEEEE. Trimming removed 4 bases from V and 2 bases from J; junction bases left unmatched: 2. The CDR3 here is CASSQDRGQETQYF. CDR3 DNA sequence: TGTGCCAGCAGCCAGGACAGGGGGCAAGAGACCCAGTACTTC.

There are many counts of this clonotype. V gene TRBV3-1 combines with J gene TRBJ1-1; D call uncertain. This CDR3 region has 11 residues. With 6 bases removed from V and 4 bases from J, the gap between germline ends came to 6 bases. Germline-derived CDR1 and CDR2 are LGHDT and YNNKEL (reference sequence). The CDR3 bases are TGTGCCAGCAGGCACAGCACTGAAGCTTTCTTT. This encodes CASRHSTEAFF.

This chain uses TRBV11-2 with TRBJ2-7, with a possible D match to TRBD1 (6 bases). V was shortened by 3 bases and J by 0 bases, with 12 bases between the two germline ends. The CDR3 totals 15 residues. Germline V lookup: CDR1 SGHAT, CDR2 FQNNGV. As DNA, the CDR3 is TGTGCCAGCAGCTTCTCAGGGGAAAGCTCCTACGAGCAGTACGTC. It is translated as CASSFSGESSYEQYV.

Written as DNA, the CDR3 is TGTGCCAGCAGTTCCCCTACCACGGGACAGGGGATCCATGGCTACACCTTC. Encoded protein: CASSSPTTGQGIHGYTF. The J gene is TRBJ1-2, the V gene TRBV28; TRBD1 matches at 10 bases. The V and J ends lost 4 bases and 6 bases, in that order; junction bases with no gene match: 14. The germline V gene encodes CDR1 MDHEN and CDR2 SYDVKM. This CDR3 is built from 17 residues.

This clonotype has just a few counts. V and J are TRBV20-1 and TRBJ2-5; a weak D match, TRBD2 (5 bases). Trimming removed 3 bases from V and 2 bases from J, with 10 bases in between. The CDR3 loop spans 13 amino acids. Germline V CDR1 and CDR2: DFQATT, SNEGSKA (reference sequence). As DNA, the CDR3 is TGCAGTGCTAGCGGGGTAACTCAAGAGACCCAGTACTTC. This gives the protein CSASGVTQETQYF.

J is TRBJ2-5 and V is TRBV19, with TRBD2 identical over 10 bases. The V gene end was trimmed by 0 bases and the J gene end by 1 base; junction bases not matched to a gene: 5. The CDR3 extends over 17 amino acids. Germline V gene lookup returns CDR1 LNHDA and CDR2 SQIVND (reference sequence). The CDR3 reads CASSIDWTSGSQETQYF. CDR3 nucleotides: TGTGCCAGTAGTATAGATTGGACTAGCGGATCCCAAGAGACCCAGTACTTC.

The chain joins TRBV6-2 or TRBV6-3 to TRBJ2-5; 8 nucleotides agree with TRBD2. V trimming: 1 base; J trimming: 5 bases; junction bases outside the gene matches: 9. The CDR3 is 16 amino acids. In germline, CDR1 is MNHEY, CDR2 SVGEGT. The CDR3 here is CASSYWSGGLKETQYF. The CDR3 DNA is TGTGCCAGCAGTTACTGGAGCGGGGGACTTAAGGAGACCCAGTACTTC.

The chain carries TRBV5-1 and TRBJ2-5, with 11 bases fitting TRBD2. This CDR3 is 14 amino acids long. Germline values: CDR1 SGHRS, CDR2 YFSETQ. With 5 bases clipped from V and 2 bases from J, the junction kept 2 bases outside the gene matches. DNA of the CDR3: TGCGCCAGCAGTAGCGGGGGGGGACAAGAGACCCAGTACTTC. Residues: CASSSGGGQETQYF.

This clonotype has a handful of counts. This chain links TRBV29-1 with TRBJ2-1; D might be TRBD2 (6 bases). This CDR3 region has 14 residues. Trimming shortened V by 4 bases and J by 3 bases, and 13 bases separated the two germline ends. Looked up from germline, CDR1 is SQVTM and CDR2 is ANQGSEA. The CDR3 DNA reads TGCAGCGTTGGGGACTCCAGAAGCTACAATGAGCAGTTCTTC. Translating it yields CSVGDSRSYNEQFF.

This clonotype was found many times. The chain carries TRBV12-3 or TRBV12-4 and TRBJ2-6; the D is unclear. The CDR3 spans 15 residues. The V end lost 6 bases, the J end lost 1 base, and 10 bases lay between the germline ends. CDR3 residues: CASSPEWSGANVLTF. CDR3 bases: TGTGCCAGCAGCCCCGAATGGTCTGGGGCCAACGTCCTGACTTTC.

This clonotype was counted ten times or more. The chain links TRBV12-3 or TRBV12-4 to TRBJ1-5, with a possible D match to TRBD1 (5 bases). The V gene lost 0 bases and the J gene lost 6 bases, with 15 bases spanning the gap. The CDR3 is made up of 16 amino acids. CDR3 in DNA: TGTGCCAGCAGTTTAGCGCGCAGGGAAGTAGGTCAGCCCCAGCATTTT. Its protein is CASSLARREVGQPQHF.

This clonotype was picked up many times. The chain has TRBV29-1 and TRBJ2-5; TRBD2 matches at 7 bases. This CDR3 comprises 13 residues. Germline loops: CDR1 SQVTM, CDR2 ANQGSEA. The J segment lost 0 bases and the V segment lost 3 bases, leaving 1 base of the junction unmatched. The CDR3 region has the DNA TGCAGCGTTGACGGGGGGAACCAAGAGACCCAGTACTTC. Protein sequence: CSVDGGNQETQYF.

V gene TRBV2 combines with J gene TRBJ2-1; tentative D call: TRBD1 (6 bases). The V gene's germline CDR1 is SNHLY and CDR2 FYNNEI. Deletions cut 0 bases from V and 7 bases from J, with 13 bases between. The CDR3 has 15 residues. The CDR3, as DNA: TGTGCCAGCAGTGAAGCGGGGGCGTCGGGTAATGAGCAGTTCTTC. Its protein product is CASSEAGASGNEQFF.

This chain uses TRBV28 with TRBJ2-1; D not certain. The CDR3 spans 11 residues. Germline-derived CDR1 and CDR2 are MDHEN and SYDVKM. The CDR3 region is CGTRQSNEQFF. For the CDR3, the DNA is TGTGGAACACGGCAGTCAAATGAGCAGTTCTTC.

The chain links TRBV7-8 to TRBJ2-5; no firm D call. CDR1 is SGHVS and CDR2 is FQNEAQ in the germline V gene. The CDR3 extends over 16 amino acids. V was pared by 5 bases and J by 2 bases, with 18 bases between. Here the CDR3 reads CASSPNLDGRQETQYF. The CDR3 DNA is TGTGCCAGCAGCCCTAACCTGGACGGCCGACAAGAGACCCAGTACTTC. Combining the CDR3 with reference TRBV7-8 and TRBJ2-5 gives the whole variable domain GAGVSQSPRYKVAKRGQDVALRCDPISGHVSLFWYQQALGQGPEFLTYFQNEAQLDKSGLPSDRFFAERPEGSVSTLKIQRTQQEDSAVYLCASSPNLDGRQETQYFGPGTRLLVL.

The CDR3 DNA reads as TGTGCCAGCTCCCCTATTTTGGCGGGACCCTCCAATGAGCAGTTCTTC. Translating it yields CASSPILAGPSNEQFF. The chain recombines TRBV18 with TRBJ2-1, with a tentative D call TRBD2 (6 bases). The germline V and J ends were trimmed by 6 bases and 6 bases, with 21 bases remaining between them. Germline-derived CDR1 and CDR2 are KGHSH and LQKENI. The CDR3 runs 16 residues.